Included here is one T cell receptor (beta chain) sequence, with context. The sample belongs to a study of blood T cell repertoires in COVID-19. Across the study: The cDNA or gDNA used as material had been derived from T cells, B-cell-depleted T cells, or PBMCs.

This CDR3 region has 14 residues. Germline values: CDR1 MDHEN, CDR2 SYDVKM. Trimming removed 2 bases at V and 0 bases at J, with 7 bases between. Authors' data handling: Estimation of nucleated cell counts was performed using reference gene primer amplification. Generated by immunoSEQ multiplex PCR, the TCRdb table keeps only in-frame clones and is missing some. The DNA was the basis for D and trimming; V, J and clone size are from that table. Of about 220,000 clones listed, more than 85% are singletons. The sequenced sample consisted of peripheral blood. This receptor was taken from a man in his forties with active or convalescent COVID-19. The chain carries TRBV28 and TRBJ1-1; D not certain. The CDR3 DNA reads TGTGCCAGCAGTTTAAGGAGGATGAACACTGAAGCTTTCTTT. Its protein is CASSLRRMNTEAFF.